This T cell receptor (beta chain) was sequenced in a study of response to subunit inactivated influenza vaccine. This clonotype has a count of ten or more. Its specificity is unknown. Points from the study as a whole: After each seasonal influenza vaccination, few new T cells are recruited, the authors suggested.

TCRdb re-called the RT-PCR reads with MiXCR, one entry per CDR3 protein. The sample lists about 650,000 distinct CDR3 sequences, 14% occurring once. V lost 5 bases, J lost 0 bases, and 4 bases stayed unmatched. The germline V gene has CDR1 MDHEN and CDR2 SYDVKM. CDR3 length equals 16 residues. Sequenced material: PBMCs from blood, taken 14 to 15 days before vaccination. The TCR originated in a man aged 50 to 60 who received an inactivated influenza vaccine. The chain combines TRBV28 with TRBJ2-1, with TRBD2 matching 10 bases. CDR3 in amino acids: CASSPIAGGSYNEQFF. As DNA, the CDR3 is TGTGCCAGCAGTCCGATAGCGGGAGGCTCCTACAATGAGCAGTTCTTC.